This TCR beta chain was profiled in a study of blood T cell repertoires in COVID-19. Across the whole study: The samples span acute and convalescent COVID-19 from the United States, Italy and Spain. Sources were T cells, B-cell-depleted T cells, or PBMCs; the material itself was cDNA or gDNA.

The authors' processing: For nucleated cells, counts were estimated from reference gene primer amplification. The assay was immunoSEQ multiplex PCR, and TCRdb's table has in-frame clones only and misses some. That table furnishes V, J and clone size, whereas the DNA furnished D and trimming. The sample contains 280,000 or so clones, roughly 86% of which appear only once. V dropped 0 bases and J dropped 6 bases, with 9 bases sitting between them. Looked up from germline, CDR1 is SGHNT and CDR2 is YYREEE (reference sequence). The CDR3 has 13 amino acids. This clone appeared a single time. The sequence was obtained from a man between 18 and 35 years old with active or convalescent COVID-19. The sample comprised peripheral blood. This chain connects TRBV5-4 to TRBJ1-2; D not certain. The CDR3 reads CASSLGTVNGYTF. The CDR3 DNA reads TGTGCCAGCAGCTTGGGCACAGTCAATGGCTACACCTTC.